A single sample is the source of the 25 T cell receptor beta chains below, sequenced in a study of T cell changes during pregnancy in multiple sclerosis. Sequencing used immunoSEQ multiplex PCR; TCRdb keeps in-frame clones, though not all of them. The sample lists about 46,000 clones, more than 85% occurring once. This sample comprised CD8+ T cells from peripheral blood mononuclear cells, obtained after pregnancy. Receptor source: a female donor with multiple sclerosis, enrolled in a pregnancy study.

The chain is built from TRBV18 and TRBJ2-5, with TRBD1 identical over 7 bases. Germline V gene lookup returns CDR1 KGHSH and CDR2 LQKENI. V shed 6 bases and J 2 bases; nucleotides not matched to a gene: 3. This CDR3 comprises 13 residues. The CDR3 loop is CASSSGQQETQYF. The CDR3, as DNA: TGTGCCAGCTCGTCGGGACAGCAAGAGACCCAGTACTTC.

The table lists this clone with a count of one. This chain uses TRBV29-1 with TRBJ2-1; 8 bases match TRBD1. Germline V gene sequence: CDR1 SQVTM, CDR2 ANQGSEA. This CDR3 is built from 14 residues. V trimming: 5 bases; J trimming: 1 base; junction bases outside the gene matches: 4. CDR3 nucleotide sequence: TGCAGCGTTCAGACAGGGGTTTCCTACAATGAGCAGTTCTTC. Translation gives CSVQTGVSYNEQFF.

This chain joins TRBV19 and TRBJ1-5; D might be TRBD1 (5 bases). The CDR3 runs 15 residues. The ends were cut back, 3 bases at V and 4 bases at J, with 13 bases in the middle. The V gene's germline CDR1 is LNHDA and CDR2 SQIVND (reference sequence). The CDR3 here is CASSIYGTQNQPQHF. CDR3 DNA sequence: TGTGCCAGTAGTATCTACGGGACTCAAAATCAGCCCCAGCATTTT.

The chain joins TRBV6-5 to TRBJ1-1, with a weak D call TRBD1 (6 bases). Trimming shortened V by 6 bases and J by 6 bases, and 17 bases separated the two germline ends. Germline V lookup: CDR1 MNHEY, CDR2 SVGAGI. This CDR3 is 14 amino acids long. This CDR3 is CASSRGAMGAEAFF. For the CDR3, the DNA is TGTGCCAGCAGCCGGGGGGCAATGGGGGCTGAAGCTTTCTTT.

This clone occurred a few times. For the CDR3, the DNA is TGTGCCAGCAGTGACTCCAGCGGGGGGGCGGTAGATACGCAGTATTTT. Protein: CASSDSSGGAVDTQYF. The chain has TRBV6-4 and TRBJ2-3, with TRBD2 identical over 10 bases. With V trimmed by 0 bases and J by 5 bases, 5 bases remained unmatched. The CDR3 covers 16 residues. Germline lookup yields CDR1 MRHNA and CDR2 SNTAGT.

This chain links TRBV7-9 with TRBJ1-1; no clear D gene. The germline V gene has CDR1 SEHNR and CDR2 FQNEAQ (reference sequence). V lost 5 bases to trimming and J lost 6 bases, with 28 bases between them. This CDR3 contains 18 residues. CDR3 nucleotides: TGTGCCAGCAGCCCCCCTCTGTTCGGAGGGCTAGGGTTGGCTGAAGCTTTCTTT. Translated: CASSPPLFGGLGLAEAFF.

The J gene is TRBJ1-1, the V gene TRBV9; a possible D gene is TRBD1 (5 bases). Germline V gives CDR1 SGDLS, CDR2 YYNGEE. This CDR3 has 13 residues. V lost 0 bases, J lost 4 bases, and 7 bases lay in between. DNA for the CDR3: TGTGCCAGCAGCGTAGAAGGGGTCACTGAAGCTTTCTTT. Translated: CASSVEGVTEAFF. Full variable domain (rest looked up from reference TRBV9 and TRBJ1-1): DSGVTQTPKHLITATGQRVTLRCSPRSGDLSVYWYQQSLDQGLQFLIQYYNGEERAKGNILERFSAQQFPDLHSELNLSSLELGDSALYFCASSVEGVTEAFFGQGTRLTVV.

The CDR3 spells CASSSTGTGFGYTF. In DNA, the CDR3 is TGTGCCAGCAGTTCTACCGGGACAGGGTTTGGCTACACCTTC. The chain combines TRBV27 with TRBJ1-2; 9 bases agree with TRBD1. V lost 4 bases and J lost 7; bases outside the gene matches: 7. The CDR3 length is 14 residues. Germline CDR1 reads MNHEY; CDR2 reads SMNVEV (reference sequence).

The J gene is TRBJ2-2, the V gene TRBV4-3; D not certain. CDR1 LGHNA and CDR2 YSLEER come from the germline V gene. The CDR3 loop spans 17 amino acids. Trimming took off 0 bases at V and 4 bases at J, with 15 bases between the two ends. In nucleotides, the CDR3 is TGCGCCAGCAGCCAAGAAAGCGTCGCAACCGCCACCGGGGAGCTGTTTTTT. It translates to CASSQESVATATGELFF.

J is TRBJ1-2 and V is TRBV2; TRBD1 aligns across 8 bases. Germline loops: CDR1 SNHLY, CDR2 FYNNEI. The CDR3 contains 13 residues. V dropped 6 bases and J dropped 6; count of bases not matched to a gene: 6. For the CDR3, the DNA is TGTGCCAGCAGGGAACGGGACAGGAATGGCTACACCTTC. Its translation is CASRERDRNGYTF. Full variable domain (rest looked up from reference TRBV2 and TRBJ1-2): EPEVTQTPSHQVTQMGQEVILRCVPISNHLYFYWYRQILGQKVEFLVSFYNNEISEKSEIFDDQFSVERPDGSNFTLKIRSTKLEDSAMYFCASRERDRNGYTFGSGTRLTVV.

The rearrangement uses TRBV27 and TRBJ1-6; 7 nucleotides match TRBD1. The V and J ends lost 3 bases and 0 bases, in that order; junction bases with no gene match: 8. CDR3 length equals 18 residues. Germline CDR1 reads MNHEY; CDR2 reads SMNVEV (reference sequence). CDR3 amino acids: CASSFWQGDASYNSPLHF. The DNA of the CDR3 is TGTGCCAGCAGTTTCTGGCAGGGGGATGCCTCCTATAATTCACCCCTCCACTTT.

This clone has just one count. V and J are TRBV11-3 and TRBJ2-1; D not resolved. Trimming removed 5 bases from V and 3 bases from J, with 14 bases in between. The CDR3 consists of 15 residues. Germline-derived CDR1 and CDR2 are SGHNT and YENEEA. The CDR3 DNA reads TGTGCCAGCAGCGGCAGACTTGAAAACTACAATGAGCAGTTCTTC. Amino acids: CASSGRLENYNEQFF.

The CDR3 DNA is TGTGCCACAGACGCCACAGGGGGTCAGCCCCAGCATTTT. Its protein is CATDATGGQPQHF. The gene calls are TRBV15 and TRBJ1-5; 8 bases fit TRBD1. CDR1 is LNHNV and CDR2 is YYDKDF in the germline V gene (reference sequence). This CDR3 region has 13 residues. V shed 9 bases and J 6 bases; nucleotides not matched to a gene: 7.

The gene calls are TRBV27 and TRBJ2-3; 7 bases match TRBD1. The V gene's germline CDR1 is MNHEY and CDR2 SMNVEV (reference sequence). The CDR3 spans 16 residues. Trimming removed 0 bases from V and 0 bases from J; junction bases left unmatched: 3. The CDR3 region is CASSLSVTGSTDTQYF. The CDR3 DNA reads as TGTGCCAGCAGTTTATCAGTGACAGGGAGCACAGATACGCAGTATTTT.

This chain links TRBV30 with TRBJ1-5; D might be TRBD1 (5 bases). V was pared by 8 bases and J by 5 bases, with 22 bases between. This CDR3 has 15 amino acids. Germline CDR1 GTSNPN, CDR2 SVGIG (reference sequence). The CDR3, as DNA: TGTGCCGGGGGGAGCGAGACGTCGCCCTATCAGCCCCAGCATTTT. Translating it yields CAGGSETSPYQPQHF.

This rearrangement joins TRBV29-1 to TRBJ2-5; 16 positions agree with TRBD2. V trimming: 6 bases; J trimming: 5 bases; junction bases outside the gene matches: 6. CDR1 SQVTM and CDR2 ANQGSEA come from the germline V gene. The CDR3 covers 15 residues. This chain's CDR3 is CSVVGLAGGRETQYF. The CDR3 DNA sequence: TGCAGCGTGGTGGGACTAGCGGGGGGGCGGGAGACCCAGTACTTC.

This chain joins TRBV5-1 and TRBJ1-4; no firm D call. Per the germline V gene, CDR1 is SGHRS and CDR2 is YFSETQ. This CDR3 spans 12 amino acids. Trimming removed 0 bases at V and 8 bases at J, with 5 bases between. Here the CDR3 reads CASSLDPEKLFF. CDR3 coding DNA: TGCGCCAGCAGCTTGGATCCGGAAAAACTGTTTTTT.

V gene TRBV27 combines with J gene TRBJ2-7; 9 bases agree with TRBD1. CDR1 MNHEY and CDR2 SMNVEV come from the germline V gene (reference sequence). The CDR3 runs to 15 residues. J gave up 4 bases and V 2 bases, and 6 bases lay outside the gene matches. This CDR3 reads CASSLGRDRAYEQYF. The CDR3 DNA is TGTGCCAGCAGTTTAGGAAGGGACAGGGCATACGAGCAGTACTTC.

Here the CDR3 DNA reads TGCGCCAGCAGCCAAGATCCACAGCCCGACACCGGGGAGCTGTTTTTT. Amino acids: CASSQDPQPDTGELFF. The V gene is TRBV4-3, the J gene TRBJ2-2; no reliable D call. This CDR3 has 16 residues. V was cut by 0 bases and J by 3 bases, with 11 bases left in between. Per germline, CDR1 LGHNA and CDR2 YSLEER.

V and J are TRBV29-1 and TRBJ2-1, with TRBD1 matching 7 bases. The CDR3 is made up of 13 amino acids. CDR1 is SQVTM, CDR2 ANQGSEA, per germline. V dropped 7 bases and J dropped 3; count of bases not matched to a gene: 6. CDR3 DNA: TGCAGCGGCGACAGGGAAGACTACAATGAGCAGTTCTTC. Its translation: CSGDREDYNEQFF.

The CDR3, as DNA: TGTGCCAGCAGTTTCCAGGGACTAGCGGCCGGGGAGCTGTTTTTT. Residues: CASSFQGLAAGELFF. This chain uses TRBV27 with TRBJ2-2; 11 positions match TRBD2. The CDR3 runs to 15 residues. V shed 3 bases and J 6 bases; nucleotides not matched to a gene: 3. Per germline, CDR1 MNHEY and CDR2 SMNVEV (reference sequence).

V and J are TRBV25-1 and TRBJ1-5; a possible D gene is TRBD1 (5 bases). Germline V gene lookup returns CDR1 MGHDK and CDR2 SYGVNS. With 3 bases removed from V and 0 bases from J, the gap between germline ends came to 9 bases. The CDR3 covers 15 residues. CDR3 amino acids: CASSDQGYSNQPQHF. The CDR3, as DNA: TGTGCCAGCAGTGATCAGGGTTATAGCAATCAGCCCCAGCATTTT.

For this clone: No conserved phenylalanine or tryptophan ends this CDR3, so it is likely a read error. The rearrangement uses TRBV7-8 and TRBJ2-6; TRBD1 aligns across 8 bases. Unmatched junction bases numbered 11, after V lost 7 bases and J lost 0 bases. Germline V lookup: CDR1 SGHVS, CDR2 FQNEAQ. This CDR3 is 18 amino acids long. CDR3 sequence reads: CASTLSPGGASGANVLTL. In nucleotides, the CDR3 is TGTGCCAGCACCCTTTCTCCAGGGGGCGCCTCTGGGGCCAACGTCCTGACTCTC.

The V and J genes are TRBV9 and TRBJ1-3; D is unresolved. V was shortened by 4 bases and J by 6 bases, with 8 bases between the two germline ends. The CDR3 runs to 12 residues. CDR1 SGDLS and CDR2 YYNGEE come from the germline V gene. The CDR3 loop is CASSTQSNTIYF. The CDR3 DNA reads TGTGCCAGCAGCACCCAGTCAAACACCATATATTTT. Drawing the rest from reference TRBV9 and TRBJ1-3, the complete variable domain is DSGVTQTPKHLITATGQRVTLRCSPRSGDLSVYWYQQSLDQGLQFLIQYYNGEERAKGNILERFSAQQFPDLHSELNLSSLELGDSALYFCASSTQSNTIYFGEGSWLTVV.

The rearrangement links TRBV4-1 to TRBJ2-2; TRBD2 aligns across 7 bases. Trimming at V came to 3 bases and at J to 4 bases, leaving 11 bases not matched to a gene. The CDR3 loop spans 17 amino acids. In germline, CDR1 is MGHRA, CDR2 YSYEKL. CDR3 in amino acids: CASSHSGLVVGTGELFF. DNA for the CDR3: TGCGCCAGCAGCCATTCAGGACTAGTGGTCGGCACCGGGGAGCTGTTTTTT.